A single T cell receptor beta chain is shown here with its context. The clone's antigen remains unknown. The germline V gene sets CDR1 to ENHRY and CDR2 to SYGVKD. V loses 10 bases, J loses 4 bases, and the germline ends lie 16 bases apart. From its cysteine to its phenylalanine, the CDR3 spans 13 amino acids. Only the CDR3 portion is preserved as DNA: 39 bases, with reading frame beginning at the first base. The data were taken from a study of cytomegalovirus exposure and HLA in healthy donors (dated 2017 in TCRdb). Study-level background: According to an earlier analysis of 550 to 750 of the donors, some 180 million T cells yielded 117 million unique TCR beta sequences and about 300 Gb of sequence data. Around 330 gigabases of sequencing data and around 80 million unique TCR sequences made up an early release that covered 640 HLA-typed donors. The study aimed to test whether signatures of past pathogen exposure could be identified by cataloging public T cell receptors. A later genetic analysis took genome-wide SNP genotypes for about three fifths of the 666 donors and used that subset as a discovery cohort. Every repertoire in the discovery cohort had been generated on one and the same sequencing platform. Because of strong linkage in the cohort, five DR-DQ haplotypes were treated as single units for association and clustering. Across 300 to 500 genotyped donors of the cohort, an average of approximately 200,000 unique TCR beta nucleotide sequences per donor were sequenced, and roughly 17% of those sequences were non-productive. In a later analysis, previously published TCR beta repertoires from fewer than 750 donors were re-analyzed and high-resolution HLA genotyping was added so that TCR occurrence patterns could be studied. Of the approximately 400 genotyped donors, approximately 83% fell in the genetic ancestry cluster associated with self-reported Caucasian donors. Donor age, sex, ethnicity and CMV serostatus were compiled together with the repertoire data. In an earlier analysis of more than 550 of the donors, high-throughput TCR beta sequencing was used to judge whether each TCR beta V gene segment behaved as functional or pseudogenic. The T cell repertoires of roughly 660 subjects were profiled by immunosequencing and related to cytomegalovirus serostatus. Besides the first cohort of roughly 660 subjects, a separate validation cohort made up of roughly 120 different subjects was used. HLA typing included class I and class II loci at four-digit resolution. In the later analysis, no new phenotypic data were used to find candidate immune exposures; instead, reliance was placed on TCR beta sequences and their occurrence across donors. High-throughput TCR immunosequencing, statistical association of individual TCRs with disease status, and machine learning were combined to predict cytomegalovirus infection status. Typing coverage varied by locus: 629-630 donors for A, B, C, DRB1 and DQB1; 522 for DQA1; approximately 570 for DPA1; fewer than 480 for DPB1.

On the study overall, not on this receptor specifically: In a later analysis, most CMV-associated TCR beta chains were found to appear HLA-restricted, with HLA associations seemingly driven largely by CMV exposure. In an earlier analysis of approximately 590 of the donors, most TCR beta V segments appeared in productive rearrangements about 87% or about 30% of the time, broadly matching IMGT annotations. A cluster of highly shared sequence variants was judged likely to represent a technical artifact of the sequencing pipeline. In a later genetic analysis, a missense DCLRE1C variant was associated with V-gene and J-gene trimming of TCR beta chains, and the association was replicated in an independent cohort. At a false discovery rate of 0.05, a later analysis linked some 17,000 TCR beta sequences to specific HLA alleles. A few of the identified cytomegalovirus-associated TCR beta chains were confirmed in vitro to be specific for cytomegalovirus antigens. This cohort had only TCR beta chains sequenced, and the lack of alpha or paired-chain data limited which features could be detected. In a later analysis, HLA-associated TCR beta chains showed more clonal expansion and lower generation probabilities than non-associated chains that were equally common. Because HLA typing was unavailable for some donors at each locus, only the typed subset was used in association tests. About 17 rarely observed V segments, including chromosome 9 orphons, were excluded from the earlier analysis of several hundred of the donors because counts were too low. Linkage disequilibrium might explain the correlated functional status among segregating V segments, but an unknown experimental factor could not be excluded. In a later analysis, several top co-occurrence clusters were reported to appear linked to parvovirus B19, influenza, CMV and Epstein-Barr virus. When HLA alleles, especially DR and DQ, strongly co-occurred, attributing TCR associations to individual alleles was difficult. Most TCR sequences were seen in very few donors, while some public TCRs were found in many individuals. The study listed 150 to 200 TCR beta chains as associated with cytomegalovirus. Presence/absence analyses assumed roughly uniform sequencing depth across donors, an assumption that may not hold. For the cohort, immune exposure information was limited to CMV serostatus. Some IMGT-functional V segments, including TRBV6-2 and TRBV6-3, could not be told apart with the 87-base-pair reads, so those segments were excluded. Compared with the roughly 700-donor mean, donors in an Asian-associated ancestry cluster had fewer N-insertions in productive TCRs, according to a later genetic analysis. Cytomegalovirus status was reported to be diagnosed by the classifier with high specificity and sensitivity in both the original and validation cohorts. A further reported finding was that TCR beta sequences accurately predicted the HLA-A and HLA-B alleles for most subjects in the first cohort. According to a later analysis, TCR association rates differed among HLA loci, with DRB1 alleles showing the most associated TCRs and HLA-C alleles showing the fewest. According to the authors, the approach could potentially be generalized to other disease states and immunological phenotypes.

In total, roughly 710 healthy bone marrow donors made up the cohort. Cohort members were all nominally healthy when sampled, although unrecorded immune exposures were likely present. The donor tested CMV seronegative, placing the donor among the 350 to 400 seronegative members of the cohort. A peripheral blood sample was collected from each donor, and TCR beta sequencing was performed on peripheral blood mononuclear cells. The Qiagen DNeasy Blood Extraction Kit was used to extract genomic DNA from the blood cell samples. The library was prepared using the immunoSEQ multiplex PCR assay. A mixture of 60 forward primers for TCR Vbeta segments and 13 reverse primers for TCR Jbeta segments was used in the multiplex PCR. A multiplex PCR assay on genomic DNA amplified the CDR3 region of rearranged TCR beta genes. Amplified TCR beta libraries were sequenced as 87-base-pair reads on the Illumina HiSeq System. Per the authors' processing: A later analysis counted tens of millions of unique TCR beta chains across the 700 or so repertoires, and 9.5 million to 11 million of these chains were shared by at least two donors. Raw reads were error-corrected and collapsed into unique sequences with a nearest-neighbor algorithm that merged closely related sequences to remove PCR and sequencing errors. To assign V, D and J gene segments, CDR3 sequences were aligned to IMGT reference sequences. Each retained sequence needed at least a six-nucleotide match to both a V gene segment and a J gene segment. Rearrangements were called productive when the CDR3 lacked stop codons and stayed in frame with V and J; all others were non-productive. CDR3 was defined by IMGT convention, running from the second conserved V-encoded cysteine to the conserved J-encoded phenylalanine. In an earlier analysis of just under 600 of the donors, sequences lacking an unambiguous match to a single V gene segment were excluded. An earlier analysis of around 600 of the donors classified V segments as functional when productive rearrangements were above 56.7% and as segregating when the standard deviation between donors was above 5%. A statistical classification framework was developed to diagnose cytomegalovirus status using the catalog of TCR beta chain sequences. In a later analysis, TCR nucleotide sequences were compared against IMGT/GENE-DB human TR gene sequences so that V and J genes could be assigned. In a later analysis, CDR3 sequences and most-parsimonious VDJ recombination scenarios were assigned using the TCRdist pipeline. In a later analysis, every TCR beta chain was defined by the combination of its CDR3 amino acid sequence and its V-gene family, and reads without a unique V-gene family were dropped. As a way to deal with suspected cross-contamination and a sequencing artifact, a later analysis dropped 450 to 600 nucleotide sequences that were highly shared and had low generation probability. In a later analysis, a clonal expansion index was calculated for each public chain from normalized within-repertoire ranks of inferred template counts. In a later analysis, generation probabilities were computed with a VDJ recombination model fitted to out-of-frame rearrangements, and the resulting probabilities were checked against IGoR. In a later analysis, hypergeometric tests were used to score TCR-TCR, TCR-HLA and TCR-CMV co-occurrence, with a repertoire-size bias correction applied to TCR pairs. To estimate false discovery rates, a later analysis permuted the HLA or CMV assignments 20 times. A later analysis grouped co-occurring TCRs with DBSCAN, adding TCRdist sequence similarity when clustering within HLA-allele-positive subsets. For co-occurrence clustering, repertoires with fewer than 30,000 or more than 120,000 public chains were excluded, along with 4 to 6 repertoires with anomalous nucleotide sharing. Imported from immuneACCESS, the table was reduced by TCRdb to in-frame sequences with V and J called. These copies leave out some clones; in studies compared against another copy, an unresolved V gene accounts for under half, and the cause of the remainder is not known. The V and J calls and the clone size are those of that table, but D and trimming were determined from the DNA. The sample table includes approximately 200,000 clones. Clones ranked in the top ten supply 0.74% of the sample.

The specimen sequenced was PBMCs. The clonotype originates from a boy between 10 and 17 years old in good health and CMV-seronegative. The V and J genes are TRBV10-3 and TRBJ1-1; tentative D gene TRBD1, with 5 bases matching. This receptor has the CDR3 CATAGLVGTEAFF. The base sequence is TGTGCCACCGCAGGGTTGGTGGGCACTGAAGCTTTCTTT.